In this sample, the clone carrying this TCR beta chain turned up many times. V was clipped by 0 bases and J by 6 bases, with 12 bases between them. CDR3 length equals 15 residues. The germline gives CDR1 MGHRA, CDR2 YSYEKL. MiXCR, run by TCRdb on the PCR reads, gives a single entry per CDR3 protein. This sample has more than 550,000 distinct CDR3 sequences; about 25% occur once, and the top ten carry 0.7% to 0.95%. These data belong to a study of molecular identifiers for immune sequencing clone quantification. Libraries of naive CD8 T cells were made from approximately 22,000 to 940,000 sorted cells. They used 10%, 30% or 50% RNA.

This chain uses TRBV4-1 with TRBJ1-5, with D perhaps matching TRBD1 (6 bases). Material for sequencing was naive CD8+ T cells from blood, with Jurkat cell RNA spiked in. Subset described: FACS-sorted CD8+CD4-CCR7+CD45RA+ naive T cells. The TCR was taken from a human donor in good health. Some libraries in this study had Jurkat cell RNA spiked in. Here the CDR3 reads CASSQDPGGGQPQHF. As DNA, the CDR3 is TGCGCCAGCAGCCAAGATCCCGGGGGCGGTCAGCCCCAGCATTTT.